This TCR beta chain was identified during a study of shared clonotypes between healthy human individuals. On the study more broadly: Three CD4 naive, three CD4 memory, two CD8 naive and one CD8 memory plate were used per donor. Study conclusions and caveats: Around 5.4% of naive CD4 clonotypes were common to a handful of donors.

Remarks on this clone: Its antigen is as yet unknown.

Deep-level settings were used for running the assay. Assay: immunoSEQ multiplex PCR; the TCRdb copy retains only in-frame clones and omits some. This sample has roughly 2,500,000 clones, with more than 85% found just once. Germline trimming cut 3 bases from V and 1 base from J; bases unmatched to any gene: 6. Germline CDR1 reads SGHRS; CDR2 reads YFSETQ. The CDR3 contains 16 residues. Both subsets, CD45RA+ naive and CD45RA-negative memory, were split from the CD4+ cells. The clonotype originates from a man younger than 35 in good health. Some clones in this sample may be carry-over from other donors' samples. Sample: naive CD4+ T cells from PBMCs. Subset: CD45RA+ positively selected. The chain carries TRBV5-1 and TRBJ2-5, with 10 bases identical to TRBD1. Here the CDR3 reads CASSSSGTGAQETQYF. DNA for the CDR3: TGCGCCAGCAGCTCATCAGGGACAGGGGCCCAAGAGACCCAGTACTTC.